The entry below describes one T cell receptor beta chain. Its matching antigen is unknown. The germline CDR1 and CDR2 sequences are DFQATT and SNEGSKA (reference sequence). CDR3 length: 19 residues. The data stem from a study of post-analysis software for immune sequencing data. TCR beta cDNA libraries had unique molecular identifiers. TCRdb ran MiXCR on the PCR reads and lists one entry per CDR3 protein. The repertoire holds about 770,000 distinct CDR3 sequences, with about half as singletons. Study-wide findings and caveats: Normalized Chao1 diversity was significantly reduced in patients versus controls. Five TRBV segments were more frequent in patients than controls; TRBV5-6, TRBV5-1 and TRBV20-1 belonged to this group. Samples made in the same batch grouped tightly together by F measure.

The TCR comes from a girl aged 5-17 years with multiple sclerosis. Sample: blood. The chain joins TRBV20-1 to TRBJ2-1; 13 positions agree with TRBD2. The J call may be faulty, since TRBJ2-7 better matches the DNA end. The CDR3 protein is CSALDWTSGSPLSYNEQYF. Here the CDR3 DNA reads TGCAGTGCTCTCGACTGGACTAGCGGGAGTCCGTTATCCTACAATGAGCAGTACTTC.